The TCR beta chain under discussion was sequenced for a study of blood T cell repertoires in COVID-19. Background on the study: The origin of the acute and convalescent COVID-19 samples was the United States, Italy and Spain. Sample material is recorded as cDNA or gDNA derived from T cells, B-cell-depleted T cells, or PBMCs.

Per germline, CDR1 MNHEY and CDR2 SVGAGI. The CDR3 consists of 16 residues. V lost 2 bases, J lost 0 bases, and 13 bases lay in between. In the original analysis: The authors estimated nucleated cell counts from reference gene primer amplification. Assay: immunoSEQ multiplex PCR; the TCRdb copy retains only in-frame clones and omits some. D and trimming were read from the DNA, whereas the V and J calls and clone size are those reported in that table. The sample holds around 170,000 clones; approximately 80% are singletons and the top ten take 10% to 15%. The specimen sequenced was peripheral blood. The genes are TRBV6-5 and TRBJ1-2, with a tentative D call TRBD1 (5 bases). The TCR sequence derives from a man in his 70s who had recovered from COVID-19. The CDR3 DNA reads TGTGCCAGCAGTTACGGGGGGAACACAGCTAACTATGGCTACACCTTC. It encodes CASSYGGNTANYGYTF.